A single sample is the source of the 5 T cell receptor beta chains below, sequenced in a study of spatial heterogeneity in lung cancer. Study results and limitations: Within tumors, counts of expanded alpha and beta TCRs tracked tumor mutation counts.

Each CDR3 protein gets one entry after TCRdb re-called the 5' RACE reads with MiXCR. Among roughly 16,000 distinct CDR3 sequences listed, roughly 6% were seen once. These receptors' antigens are unknown. Time point meaning: sample taken at primary tumor resection. Sample: lung tumor tissue, taken at surgery. The receptors were sampled from a male donor with early-stage non-small cell lung cancer.

By frequency in the sample, this clonotype is medium-sized (0.01 to 0.1%). The chain has TRBV20-1 and TRBJ1-2, with 8 bases aligning to TRBD1. Germline V gives CDR1 DFQATT, CDR2 SNEGSKA (reference sequence). This CDR3 spans 13 amino acids. V shed 6 bases, J shed 1 base, and the junction held 4 bases outside the gene matches. CDR3 nucleotides: TGCAGTGCCGGGACAGGAATTAACTATGGCTACACCTTC. Residues: CSAGTGINYGYTF.

This clonotype was picked up many times. The chain has TRBV7-2 and TRBJ2-7; D may be TRBD1 (5 bases). The CDR3 consists of 15 residues. V was cut by 1 base and J by 3 bases, with 13 bases left in between. Germline loops: CDR1 SGHTA, CDR2 FQGNSA. This CDR3 is CASSLEVSGIYEQYF. CDR3 sequence (DNA): TGTGCCAGCAGCTTAGAGGTTTCAGGGATCTACGAGCAGTACTTC.

This clonotype was recorded at least ten times. V and J are TRBV9 and TRBJ2-1; 12 positions match TRBD2. Germline-derived CDR1 and CDR2 are SGDLS and YYNGEE. This CDR3 region has 17 residues. V lost 0 bases, J lost 2 bases, and 3 bases stayed unmatched. This CDR3 is CASSVASGGAPYNEQFF. The DNA for the CDR3 is TGTGCCAGCAGCGTAGCTAGCGGGGGGGCCCCCTACAATGAGCAGTTCTTC.

This clonotype was picked up many times. The chain uses TRBV6-2 or TRBV6-3 and TRBJ1-5; 7 nucleotides line up with TRBD1. V gave up 7 bases and J gave up 5 bases; unmatched junction bases: 11. Germline CDR1 is MNHEY and CDR2 is SVGEGT. CDR3 size: 15 residues. CDR3 nucleotide sequence: TGTGCCAGCACTGAAAGGAGGGGGCGCGATCAGCCCCAGCATTTT. As protein: CASTERRGRDQPQHF.

This clonotype is termed medium-sized. The junction shows a germline mismatch at one end, possibly a read error. The chain carries TRBV7-6 and TRBJ1-4; 8 bases fit TRBD1. The CDR3 is 13 amino acids. The germline gives CDR1 SGHVS, CDR2 FNYEAQ. The CDR3 loop reads CASSEGQARTLIF. CDR3 DNA: TGTGCCAGCAGCGAGGGACAGGCCAGAACACTGATTTTT.